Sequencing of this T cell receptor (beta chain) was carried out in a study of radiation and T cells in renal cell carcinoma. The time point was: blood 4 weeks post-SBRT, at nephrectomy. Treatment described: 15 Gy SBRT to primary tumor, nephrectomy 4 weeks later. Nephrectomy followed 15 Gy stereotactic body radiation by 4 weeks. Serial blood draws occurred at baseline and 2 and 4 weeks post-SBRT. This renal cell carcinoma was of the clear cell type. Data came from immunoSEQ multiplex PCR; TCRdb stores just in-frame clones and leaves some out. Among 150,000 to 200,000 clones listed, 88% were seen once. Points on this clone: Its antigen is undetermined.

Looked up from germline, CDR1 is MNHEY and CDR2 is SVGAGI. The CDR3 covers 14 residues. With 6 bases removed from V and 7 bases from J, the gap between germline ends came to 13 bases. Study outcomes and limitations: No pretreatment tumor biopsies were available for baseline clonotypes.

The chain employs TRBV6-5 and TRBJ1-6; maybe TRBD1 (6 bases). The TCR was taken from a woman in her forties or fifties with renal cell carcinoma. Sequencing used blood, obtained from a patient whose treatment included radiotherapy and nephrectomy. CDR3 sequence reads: CASRTRQANSPLHF. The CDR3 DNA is TGTGCCAGCAGAACCAGACAGGCGAATTCACCCCTCCACTTT.